There are many counts of the clone carrying this T cell receptor beta chain. Germline lookup yields CDR1 MNHEY and CDR2 SVGAGI. Trimming pared 5 bases from V and 5 bases from J, leaving 10 bases between. The CDR3 spans 13 residues. TCRdb used MiXCR to reprocess the RACE reads, holding one entry per CDR3 protein. In the table there are 300,000 to 450,000 distinct CDR3 sequences, 4% to 6% of which are singletons. Time point in this sample: pre-sensitization, week 0. The treatment here: therapeutic diphenylcyclopropenone sensitization with weekly scalp DPC. This specimen belongs to a study of human T cells and chemical hapten exposure.

Sequencing was performed on whole blood, taken in connection with sensitization to the hapten diphenylcyclopropenone (DPC). V is TRBV6-5 and J is TRBJ1-5, with D tentatively TRBD1 (6 bases). The sequence came from a woman aged 45-59 years with alopecia areata. Some clones in this sample may be carry-over from other donors' samples. Written as DNA, the CDR3 is TGTGCCAGCAGTCAAGGGGGGTATCAGCCCCAGCATTTT. Its protein is CASSQGGYQPQHF.